The T cell receptor (beta chain) under discussion was sequenced for a study of tumor-infiltrating lymphocytes in localized non-small cell lung cancer. Background on the study: Resected tumor was paired with non-adjacent uninvolved lung from the same patient.

Method: immunoSEQ multiplex PCR; TCRdb's copy keeps in-frame clones and lacks some. Seen here are 8,000 to 9,500 clones, around three quarters observed once, and the top ten hold roughly 5.5%. Germline-derived CDR1 and CDR2 are SGHNT and YENEEA. The CDR3 runs to 15 residues. With 5 bases removed from V and 1 base from J, the gap between germline ends came to 13 bases. The genes are TRBV11-3 and TRBJ2-3; D gene unclear. The sample taken for sequencing was lung tumor tissue. This TCR was recovered from a human donor with non-small cell lung cancer. The chain's CDR3 is CASSTDMRGTDTQYF. CDR3 nucleotide sequence: TGTGCCAGCAGCACCGATATGCGTGGCACAGATACGCAGTATTTT.